The present TCR beta chain was sequenced within a study of cytomegalovirus exposure and HLA in healthy donors (dated by TCRdb to about 2017). General notes on the study: According to a later analysis, one platform produced both the approximately 110 validation repertoires and the 730 or so repertoires of the first cohort. The study aimed to test whether cataloging public T cell receptors could reveal signatures of past pathogen exposure. To predict cytomegalovirus infection status, the study brought together high-throughput TCR immunosequencing, statistical association of individual TCRs with disease status, and machine learning. Besides the first cohort of some 670 subjects, a separate validation cohort made up of over 100 different subjects was used. Summary of the overall study and its limitations: A few of the identified cytomegalovirus-associated TCR beta chains were confirmed in vitro to be specific for cytomegalovirus antigens. The study gave a list of over 150 TCR beta chains associated with cytomegalovirus. In a later analysis, TCRs clustered in the first cohort were found to also tend to co-occur in the approximately 120 validation repertoires, with 85% to 95% of cluster scores above 0. The validation cohort had no HLA typing available for a later analysis, so co-occurrence within that cohort was assessed over all 130 or so repertoires. The classifier was reported to diagnose cytomegalovirus status with high specificity and sensitivity in both the original and validation cohorts. Most TCR sequences were observed very rarely across donors, whereas some public TCRs were present in many individuals. The authors suggested that the approach could potentially be generalized to other disease states and immunological phenotypes.

On this clone itself: What antigen it recognizes has not been identified. It has no much larger one-base neighbor in the sample; base qualities were not kept.

Libraries were constructed by the immunoSEQ multiplex PCR assay. The authors' analysis ran thus. To diagnose cytomegalovirus status from the catalog of TCR beta chain sequences, a statistical classification framework was built. TCRdb holds this immuneACCESS table with in-frame rearrangements only. Some clones are missing; in checked studies, unresolved V genes explain under half, and the rest has no known cause. V and J calls plus clone size are reproduced from that table; the DNA served to infer D and trimming. The sample table lists a few hundred thousand clones, around 91% of them with a count of one. The leading ten clones occupy around 3.1% of the sample. The donors belonged to the validation cohort of approximately 130 subjects, which was separate from the approximately 700-subject first cohort. The CDR3, cysteine through phenylalanine, is 17 amino acids long. The sequence is cut down to CDR3 DNA, 51 bases in frame from base 1. CDR1 and CDR2 are read off the germline V gene (reference sequence) as WNHNN and SYGVQD. The V end gives up 6 bases and the J end 3 bases, leaving 12 bases in the junction not matched to a gene.

The chain was built from TRBV10-1 and TRBJ1-4; 8 of the junction bases match TRBD1. The receptor was derived from a young woman in good health and CMV-seronegative. Input material: PBMCs. The nucleotide sequence is TGCGCCAGCAGGGGGTGGGACAGGTTGCGGGCTAATGAAAAACTGTTTTTT. Its protein is CASRGWDRLRANEKLFF.